The present T cell receptor beta chain was sequenced within a study of blood T cell repertoires in COVID-19. Study in general: COVID-19 samples from acute and convalescent phases originated in the United States, Italy and Spain.

Repertoires were generated with immunoSEQ multiplex PCR, while TCRdb's copy carries only in-frame clones and drops some. The sample holds 150,000 or so clones, roughly 90% seen once. Trimming left V 5 bases short and J 2 bases short, with 8 bases between. The germline V gene encodes CDR1 LGHDT and CDR2 YNNKEL (reference sequence). CDR3 length: 13 amino acids. The sequence derives from a man between 25 and 39 years old with COVID-19, enrolled during active disease. Input material: peripheral blood. The chain has TRBV3-1 (or the pseudogene TRBV3-2) and TRBJ2-3, with D unclear. CDR3 coding DNA: TGTGCCAGCAGCGAAAGAGCCACAGATACGCAGTATTTT. The encoded protein is CASSERATDTQYF.